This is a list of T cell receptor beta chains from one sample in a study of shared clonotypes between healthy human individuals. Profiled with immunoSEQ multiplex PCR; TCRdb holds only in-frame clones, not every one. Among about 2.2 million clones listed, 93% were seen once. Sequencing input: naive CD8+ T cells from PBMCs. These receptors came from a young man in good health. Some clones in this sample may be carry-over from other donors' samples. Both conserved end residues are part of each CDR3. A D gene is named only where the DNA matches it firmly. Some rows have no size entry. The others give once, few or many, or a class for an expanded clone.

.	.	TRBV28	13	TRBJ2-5	CASSLGSWETQYF	TGTGCCAGCAGTTTGGGAAGCTGGGAGACCCAGTACTTC
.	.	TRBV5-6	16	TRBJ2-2	CASSHPGTVGTGELFF	TGTGCCAGCAGCCATCCCGGGACCGTGGGCACCGGGGAGCTGTTTTTT
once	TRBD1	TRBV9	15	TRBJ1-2	CASSVGGTGLEGYTF	TGTGCCAGCAGCGTAGGGGGGACAGGGTTGGAGGGCTACACCTTC
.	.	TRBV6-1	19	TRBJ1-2	CASSEVAKGVVVANYGYTF	TGTGCCAGCAGTGAAGTAGCGAAGGGGGTCGTAGTCGCTAACTATGGCTACACCTTC
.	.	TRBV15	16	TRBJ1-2	CATSRDKTPGDRGYTF	TGTGCCACCAGCAGAGATAAAACTCCGGGGGATCGGGGCTACACCTTC
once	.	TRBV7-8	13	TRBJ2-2	CASSLEPTGELFF	TGTGCCAGCAGCTTAGAGCCTACCGGGGAGCTGTTTTTT
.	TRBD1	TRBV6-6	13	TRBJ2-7	CASGRRDRYEQYF	TGTGCCAGCGGCCGCCGGGACAGATACGAGCAGTACTTC
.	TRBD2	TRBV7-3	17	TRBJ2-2	CASSPDPAGGNTGELFF	TGTGCCAGCAGCCCCGATCCGGCGGGAGGGAACACCGGGGAGCTGTTTTTT
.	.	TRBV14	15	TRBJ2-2	CASSQPTSSGGELFF	TGTGCCAGCAGCCAACCCACTAGTTCCGGCGGGGAGCTGTTTTTT
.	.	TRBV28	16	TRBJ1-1	CASSFGTGPMNTEAFF	TGTGCCAGCAGTTTTGGAACAGGTCCCATGAACACTGAAGCTTTCTTT
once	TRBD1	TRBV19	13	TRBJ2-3	CASSIDRGDTQYF	TGTGCCAGTAGTATTGACAGGGGAGATACGCAGTATTTT
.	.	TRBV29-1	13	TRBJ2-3	CSVAGTSTDTQYF	TGCAGCGTGGCCGGGACCTCCACAGATACGCAGTATTTT
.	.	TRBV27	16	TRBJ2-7	CASSHAGLTGSYEQYF	TGTGCCAGCAGCCACGCGGGGCTCACCGGCTCCTACGAGCAGTACTTC
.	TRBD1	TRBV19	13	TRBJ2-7	CASQRGQGYEQYF	TGTGCCAGCCAAAGAGGACAGGGCTACGAGCAGTACTTC
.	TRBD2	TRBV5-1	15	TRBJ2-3	CASSSLAALGDTQYF	TGCGCCAGCAGCTCTCTAGCGGCCCTTGGGGATACGCAGTATTTT
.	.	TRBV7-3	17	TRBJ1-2	CASSLDGTEGNFYGYTF	TGTGCCAGCAGCTTAGATGGGACCGAGGGGAACTTTTATGGCTACACCTTC